This passage covers 29 T cell receptor beta chains from one sample sequenced in a study of shared clonotypes between healthy human individuals. Libraries were prepared by immunoSEQ multiplex PCR; TCRdb keeps only in-frame clonotypes and omits some of them. The table records some 790,000 clones, 72% of them present only once. Sample: memory CD4+ T cells sorted from blood. The sample's subset: CD45RA-negative fraction. The source of these receptors is a woman under 40 in good health.

The CDR3 bases are TGCGCCAGCAGCAGCCCCTTGCGGGAGGGCCTCAATGAGCAGTTCTTC. It is translated as CASSSPLREGLNEQFF. V usage is TRBV5-1 and J usage is TRBJ2-1; 9 bases align to TRBD2. The CDR3 is 16 residues long. V was clipped by 4 bases and J by 6 bases; unmatched bases: 11. The V gene's germline CDR1 is SGHRS and CDR2 YFSETQ. Complete variable domain (other parts from reference TRBV5-1 and TRBJ2-1): KAGVTQTPRYLIKTRGQQVTLSCSPISGHRSVSWYQQTPGQGLQFLFEYFSETQRNKGNFPGRFSGRQFSNSRSEMNVSTLELGDSALYLCASSSPLREGLNEQFFGPGTRLTVL.

The chain links TRBV2 to TRBJ1-2, with 8 bases matching TRBD1. After removal of 1 base from V and 1 base from J, the junction contained 2 bases not matched to a gene. Germline CDR1 SNHLY, CDR2 FYNNEI. The CDR3 runs 15 residues. The CDR3 sequence: CASSEGQGINYGYTF. CDR3 nucleotides: TGTGCCAGCAGTGAAGGACAGGGGATTAACTATGGCTACACCTTC.

This clone has a single count. This chain links TRBV7-6 with TRBJ2-7, with a tentative D call TRBD2 (6 bases). The CDR3 runs to 15 residues. Trimming removed 4 bases from V and 0 bases from J, with 13 bases in between. The germline V gene encodes CDR1 SGHVS and CDR2 FNYEAQ. The CDR3, as DNA: TGTGCCAGCAGCTACCGGGACGGGAGCTCCTACGAGCAGTACTTC. Its translation: CASSYRDGSSYEQYF.

This clone was counted only a few times. The chain couples TRBV9 to TRBJ1-5; D is ambiguous. Germline V gives CDR1 SGDLS, CDR2 YYNGEE. V was cut by 3 bases and J by 5 bases, with 6 bases left in between. The CDR3 runs to 12 residues. CDR3 in DNA: TGTGCCAGCAGCGCCGGGGATCAGCCCCAGCATTTT. Protein product: CASSAGDQPQHF.

The J gene is TRBJ2-7, the V gene TRBV7-8; TRBD2 matches at 9 bases. J gave up 3 bases and V 5 bases, and 5 bases lay outside the gene matches. The CDR3 is made up of 14 amino acids. Germline assignment: CDR1 SGHVS and CDR2 FQNEAQ. This CDR3 is CASSPRTSDYEQYF. In DNA form, the CDR3 reads TGTGCCAGCAGCCCGCGGACTAGCGACTACGAGCAGTACTTC.

V usage is TRBV5-1 and J usage is TRBJ1-1, with 9 bases lining up with TRBD1. This CDR3 has 13 residues. V dropped 6 bases and J dropped 5; count of bases not matched to a gene: 5. Germline V gene sequence: CDR1 SGHRS, CDR2 YFSETQ. The CDR3 DNA is TGCGCCAGCACACAGGGGGCGCAGACTGAAGCTTTCTTT. Its translation: CASTQGAQTEAFF.

This chain uses TRBV2 with TRBJ1-1; a possible D gene is TRBD1 (5 bases). Trimming cost V 4 bases and J 2 bases, with 11 bases left between them. The CDR3 has 14 amino acids. CDR1 SNHLY and CDR2 FYNNEI come from the germline V gene. The CDR3 nucleotides are TGTGCCAGCAGTGGGCAGGGAACCAACACTGAAGCTTTCTTT. This sequence encodes CASSGQGTNTEAFF.

The CDR3 is CASSPDNNSNQPQHF. Here the CDR3 DNA reads TGCGCCAGCAGCCCGGACAACAATAGCAATCAGCCCCAGCATTTT. This chain joins TRBV5-1 and TRBJ1-5; perhaps TRBD1 as D (5 bases). CDR3 length: 15 residues. With 4 bases removed from V and 0 bases from J, the gap between germline ends came to 11 bases. CDR1 and CDR2 (germline): SGHRS, YFSETQ.

This rearrangement joins TRBV7-2 to TRBJ2-7, with TRBD2 as a possible D gene (5 bases). The CDR3 extends over 15 amino acids. The V gene's germline CDR1 is SGHTA and CDR2 FQGNSA. The V and J ends lost 5 bases and 4 bases respectively, with 18 bases between them. The CDR3 sequence is CASSARRSTGYEQYF. CDR3 in DNA: TGTGCCAGCAGCGCCCGGAGGTCCACGGGTTACGAGCAGTACTTC.

The sample holds many counts of this clone. The J gene is TRBJ1-1, the V gene TRBV28; D perhaps matches TRBD1 (5 bases). The CDR3 is 11 amino acids. Germline loops: CDR1 MDHEN, CDR2 SYDVKM. The V and J ends lost 5 bases and 7 bases respectively, with 8 bases between them. The CDR3 sequence: CASSLQVEAFF. The CDR3, as DNA: TGTGCCAGCAGTCTACAGGTTGAAGCTTTCTTT.

This sequence joins TRBV19 and TRBJ2-3; D may be TRBD1 or TRBD2 (5 bases each). Looked up from germline, CDR1 is LNHDA and CDR2 is SQIVND (reference sequence). Trimming stripped 5 bases from V and 2 bases from J, with 14 bases between. The CDR3 runs to 15 residues. The CDR3 nucleotides read TGTGCCAGTAGTTTCGGGACCATGAACACAGATACGCAGTATTTT. Protein product: CASSFGTMNTDTQYF.

The V call is TRBV18, the J call TRBJ1-1; D perhaps matches TRBD1 (5 bases). The germline V gene encodes CDR1 KGHSH and CDR2 LQKENI. CDR3 length equals 14 residues. V was trimmed by 3 bases and J by 8 bases, leaving 16 bases between them. DNA for the CDR3: TGTGCCAGCTCACCGGGGACTGGGAGAAGGGAAGCTTTCTTT. As protein: CASSPGTGRREAFF.

The count of this clone is one. This chain connects TRBV7-8 to TRBJ1-4; no firm D call. The ends were cut back, 1 base at V and 8 bases at J, with 5 bases in the middle. The CDR3 runs 12 residues. Germline lookup yields CDR1 SGHVS and CDR2 FQNEAQ. DNA for the CDR3: TGTGCCAGCAGCTTAGGGAGGGAAAAACTGTTTTTT. Protein sequence: CASSLGREKLFF.

This clone was recorded many times. The chain links TRBV11-3 to TRBJ2-1; 8 bases line up with TRBD2. The CDR3 has 15 residues. V shed 1 base and J 9 bases; nucleotides not matched to a gene: 8. CDR1 is SGHNT, CDR2 YENEEA, per germline. CDR3 in DNA: TGTGCCAGCAGCTTAGGGACTAGCCCGACGGCTGAGCAGTTCTTC. This translates into CASSLGTSPTAEQFF.

This chain connects TRBV4-1 to TRBJ1-2; 7 bases agree with TRBD1. The V gene end was trimmed by 0 bases and the J gene end by 10 bases; junction bases not matched to a gene: 17. Germline-derived CDR1 and CDR2 are MGHRA and YSYEKL. This CDR3 comprises 17 residues. The CDR3: CASSQDMSRAGGEDYTF. Written as DNA, the CDR3 is TGCGCCAGCAGCCAAGATATGAGCCGGGCAGGGGGAGAGGACTACACCTTC.

This clone was counted ten times or more. The chain is built from TRBV7-9 and TRBJ1-2; weak D call: TRBD1 (6 bases). V lost 5 bases, J lost 4 bases, and 26 bases lay in between. Germline V gene data show CDR1 as SEHNR and CDR2 as FQNEAQ (reference sequence). There are 18 residues in the CDR3. The CDR3 protein is CASSLLRDKPTSPYGYTF. CDR3 nucleotides: TGTGCCAGCAGCCTCCTGCGGGACAAGCCCACGAGCCCCTATGGCTACACCTTC.

The DNA for the CDR3 is TGTGCCAGCTCAGTGTCTCGGACACCAGGAAACACCATATATTTT. Protein sequence: CASSVSRTPGNTIYF. The chain joins TRBV2 to TRBJ1-3, with D possibly matching TRBD1 (5 bases). Germline CDR1 and CDR2: SNHLY and FYNNEI. The CDR3 totals 15 residues. V lost 8 bases, J lost 4 bases, and 18 bases lay in between.

The chain employs TRBV5-8 and TRBJ1-1; TRBD1 agrees at 7 bases. This CDR3 has 13 residues. Unmatched junction bases numbered 5, after V lost 4 bases and J lost 5 bases. The V gene's germline CDR1 is SGHTS and CDR2 YDEGEE. CDR3 amino acids: CASSLTGRTEAFF. CDR3 sequence (DNA): TGTGCCAGCAGCCTGACAGGGAGGACTGAAGCTTTCTTT.

This clone has more than one count but fewer than ten. The chain joins TRBV29-1 to TRBJ2-7, with D possibly called TRBD1 or TRBD2 (5 bases each). The CDR3 runs to 10 residues. Germline CDR1 SQVTM, CDR2 ANQGSEA. The V gene lost 4 bases and the J gene lost 5 bases, with 6 bases spanning the gap. In DNA, the CDR3 is TGCAGCGTTGGGGACCACGAGCAGTACTTC. Its protein is CSVGDHEQYF.

Here the CDR3 reads CASSDWREGLFF. Here the CDR3 DNA reads TGTGCCAGCAGTGACTGGCGGGAGGGCCTGTTCTTC. The V and J genes are TRBV6-4 and TRBJ2-1; the match to TRBD2 covers 9 bases. V gave up 1 base and J gave up 15 bases; unmatched junction bases: 4. This CDR3 is built from 12 residues. The germline V gene has CDR1 MRHNA and CDR2 SNTAGT.

This clone appeared once. The rearrangement uses TRBV5-1 and TRBJ2-7; unclear D gene. Germline V CDR1 and CDR2: SGHRS, YFSETQ. Trimming stripped 2 bases from V and 2 bases from J, with 8 bases between. The CDR3 is 13 residues long. The CDR3 loop reads CASSLGRAYEQYF. Written as DNA, the CDR3 is TGCGCCAGCAGCTTAGGCCGGGCCTACGAGCAGTACTTC.

This sequence joins TRBV7-2 and TRBJ2-7; unclear D gene. CDR3 length: 13 residues. The V end was cut by 3 bases, the J end by 0 bases, with 6 bases between. The V gene's germline CDR1 is SGHTA and CDR2 FQGNSA. The DNA for the CDR3 is TGTGCCAGCAGCTTTACCAGCTCCTACGAGCAGTACTTC. Translation gives CASSFTSSYEQYF.

The chain uses TRBV7-6 and TRBJ2-1; D is ambiguous. V was clipped by 3 bases and J by 7 bases, with 19 bases between them. The CDR3 runs 16 residues. Germline-derived CDR1 and CDR2 are SGHVS and FNYEAQ. CDR3 residues: CASSFRVGEGRNEQFF. DNA of the CDR3: TGTGCCAGCAGCTTTAGGGTAGGAGAAGGTAGGAATGAGCAGTTCTTC. Filled out from reference TRBV7-6 and TRBJ2-1, the complete variable domain reads GAGVSQSPRYKVTKRGQDVALRCDPISGHVSLYWYRQALGQGPEFLTYFNYEAQQDKSGLPNDRFSAERPEGSISTLTIQRTEQRDSAMYRCASSFRVGEGRNEQFFGPGTRLTVL.

V is TRBV29-1 and J is TRBJ2-4; TRBD1 agrees at 8 bases. J was trimmed by 1 base and V by 4 bases; bases with no gene match: 3. CDR1 and CDR2 from the germline V gene are SQVTM and ANQGSEA. This CDR3 is 14 amino acids long. This CDR3 reads CSVGNRGAKNIQYF. The DNA for the CDR3 is TGCAGCGTTGGGAACAGGGGGGCCAAAAACATTCAGTACTTC. The full variable domain, rest sourced from reference TRBV29-1 and TRBJ2-4, is SAVISQKPSRDICQRGTSLTIQCQVDSQVTMMFWYRQQPGQSLTLIATANQGSEATYESGFVIDKFPISRPNLTFSTLTVSNMSPEDSSIYLCSVGNRGAKNIQYFGAGTRLSVL.

Comments on this clone: The sample contains more than one DNA sequence encoding this CDR3. V and J are TRBV25-1 and TRBJ2-2; the D is unclear. There are 12 residues in the CDR3. The V gene's germline CDR1 is MGHDK and CDR2 SYGVNS. With 4 bases removed from V and 1 base from J, the gap between germline ends came to 1 base. CDR3 in DNA: TGTGCCAGCAGTGGGAACACCGGGGAGCTGTTTTTT. This translates into CASSGNTGELFF.

In its sample, this clone was seen once. V usage is TRBV6-6 and J usage is TRBJ2-5; TRBD1 aligns across 7 bases. Germline V CDR1 and CDR2: MNHNY, SVGAGI (reference sequence). J gave up 5 bases and V 9 bases, and 6 bases lay outside the gene matches. The CDR3 is made up of 12 amino acids. The CDR3 reads CASSGQTETQYF. The CDR3 bases are TGTGCCAGTTCGGGACAGACCGAGACCCAGTACTTC.

CDR3: CAISEKRDYYEQYF. CDR3 DNA: TGTGCCATCAGTGAGAAGCGGGACTACTACGAGCAGTACTTC. The genes are TRBV10-3 and TRBJ2-7; 7 bases are a match to TRBD2. V dropped 2 bases and J dropped 3; count of bases not matched to a gene: 4. Per the germline V gene, CDR1 is ENHRY and CDR2 is SYGVKD. This CDR3 spans 14 amino acids.

The chain couples TRBV28 to TRBJ1-2; 10 nucleotides match TRBD1. This CDR3 has 15 amino acids. Germline V gene sequence: CDR1 MDHEN, CDR2 SYDVKM. V was clipped by 8 bases and J by 5 bases; unmatched bases: 11. CDR3 sequence: CASQTGQGTMYGYTF. The CDR3 region has the DNA TGTGCCAGCCAGACGGGACAGGGGACAATGTATGGCTACACCTTC.

This chain joins TRBV9 and TRBJ2-3; unclear D gene. Germline V gene data show CDR1 as SGDLS and CDR2 as YYNGEE. The CDR3 is 16 amino acids. V was pared by 0 bases and J by 3 bases, with 14 bases between. CDR3 sequence: CASSVGFMGSTDTQYF. The CDR3 nucleotides read TGTGCCAGCAGCGTAGGGTTTATGGGCAGTACAGATACGCAGTATTTT.